These 11 T cell receptor beta chains came from one sample sequenced in a study of OX40 agonist ivuxolimab in advanced cancers. Here immunoSEQ multiplex PCR was the method, and the copy in TCRdb shows in-frame clones only, minus some. The sample gives tens of thousands of clones, around nine tenths of which show up once; more than 0.25% is in the top ten. The sample in question was CD4+ or CD8+ T cells sorted from blood, obtained in a trial of the OX40 agonist ivuxolimab. Source of these receptors: an adult with an advanced solid tumor such as melanoma, head and neck, liver or kidney cancer.

J is TRBJ2-3 and V is TRBV11-3; 7 bases agree with TRBD2. Germline V gene lookup returns CDR1 SGHNT and CDR2 YENEEA. The V segment lost 5 bases and the J segment 0 bases; nucleotides outside the gene matches: 11. The CDR3 is 17 amino acids. The CDR3 DNA is TGTGCCAGCAGCCGCCCCAGAGGGAGGGGAAGCACAGATACGCAGTATTTT. Encoded protein: CASSRPRGRGSTDTQYF.

The CDR3 spells CASSPNGGGTDTQYF. The CDR3 region has the DNA TGCGCCAGCAGCCCCAATGGCGGGGGCACAGATACGCAGTATTTT. The V and J genes are TRBV5-1 and TRBJ2-3, with a possible D match to TRBD2 (6 bases). Trimming took 4 bases from V and 1 from J, leaving 13 bases between them. The germline V gene has CDR1 SGHRS and CDR2 YFSETQ. The CDR3 has 15 residues. The complete variable domain, with remaining parts taken from reference TRBV5-1 and TRBJ2-3, reads KAGVTQTPRYLIKTRGQQVTLSCSPISGHRSVSWYQQTPGQGLQFLFEYFSETQRNKGNFPGRFSGRQFSNSRSEMNVSTLELGDSALYLCASSPNGGGTDTQYFGPGTRLTVL.

This chain links TRBV7-6 with TRBJ1-5, with D maybe TRBD1 (6 bases). Germline assignment: CDR1 SGHVS and CDR2 FNYEAQ. There are 16 residues in the CDR3. Between the trimmed V and J ends, which lost 1 base and 0 bases, there was a span of 10 bases. The CDR3 spells CASSLVPGDSNQPQHF. The CDR3 DNA is TGTGCCAGCAGCTTAGTTCCAGGGGATAGCAATCAGCCCCAGCATTTT.

The V and J genes are TRBV2 and TRBJ2-1; 10 nucleotides agree with TRBD2. CDR3 length: 15 residues. CDR1 is SNHLY, CDR2 FYNNEI, per germline. V dropped 10 bases and J dropped 6; count of bases not matched to a gene: 12. The CDR3 DNA reads TGTGCCACCTCTCCCGTAGGGACTAGCGCCAATGAGCAGTTCTTC. Its protein product is CATSPVGTSANEQFF.

The chain couples TRBV7-7 to TRBJ2-3; 11 bases fit TRBD1. V lost 5 bases, J lost 4 bases, and 5 bases stayed unmatched. The CDR3 has 15 residues. The germline V gene encodes CDR1 SSHAT and CDR2 FNYEAQ (reference sequence). This CDR3 is CASSRGTGGADTQYF. DNA of the CDR3: TGTGCCAGCAGCCGCGGGACAGGGGGGGCAGATACGCAGTATTTT.

The chain recombines TRBV5-8 with TRBJ1-2; possible D gene TRBD1, 6 bases. CDR1 and CDR2 from the germline V gene are SGHTS and YDEGEE. The CDR3 totals 13 residues. V dropped 3 bases and J dropped 6 bases, with 12 bases sitting between them. The CDR3 protein is CASSSGGPNGYTF. As DNA, the CDR3 is TGTGCCAGCAGCTCGGGGGGCCCTAATGGCTACACCTTC.

This rearrangement joins TRBV6-1 to TRBJ1-1; no firm D call. This CDR3 has 13 amino acids. The germline V gene encodes CDR1 MNHNS and CDR2 SASEGT. V dropped 6 bases and J dropped 2 bases, with 10 bases sitting between them. The CDR3 is CASSLKGNTEAFF. CDR3 sequence (DNA): TGTGCCAGCAGCCTGAAGGGAAACACTGAAGCTTTCTTT.

The chain uses TRBV4-1 and TRBJ2-4, with TRBD1 matching 7 bases. The CDR3 length is 16 residues. Germline V gene sequence: CDR1 MGHRA, CDR2 YSYEKL. Trimming took 0 bases from V and 10 from J; bases not matched to a gene: 12. CDR3 bases: TGCGCCAGCAGCCAAGATCGGGAACAGGGGAAGAGGATTCAGTACTTC. It is translated as CASSQDREQGKRIQYF.

V and J are TRBV7-2 and TRBJ1-5, with TRBD1 matching over 8 bases. The CDR3 spans 13 residues. J was trimmed by 6 bases and V by 5 bases; bases with no gene match: 3. Germline values: CDR1 SGHTA, CDR2 FQGNSA. CDR3 sequence (DNA): TGTGCCAGCAGCCCGGACAGGGTTCAGCCCCAGCATTTT. Its protein product is CASSPDRVQPQHF. Supplemented by reference TRBV7-2 and TRBJ1-5, the full variable domain reads GAGVSQSPSNKVTEKGKDVELRCDPISGHTALYWYRQSLGQGLEFLIYFQGNSAPDKSGLPSDRFSAERTGGSVSTLTIQRTQQEDSAVYLCASSPDRVQPQHFGDGTRLSIL.

The chain recombines TRBV7-2 with TRBJ2-2; 9 bases are a match to TRBD1. The CDR3 is 19 residues long. In germline, CDR1 is SGHTA, CDR2 FQGNSA. V trimming: 3 bases; J trimming: 4 bases; junction bases outside the gene matches: 15. This CDR3 is CASSLRSTPGQGTTGELFF. The CDR3 nucleotides are TGTGCCAGCAGCTTGCGGAGTACCCCGGGACAGGGTACCACCGGGGAGCTGTTTTTT.

This chain joins TRBV5-6 and TRBJ2-7; 10 bases are shared with TRBD1. Germline lookup yields CDR1 SGHDT and CDR2 YYEEEE. Germline trimming cut 3 bases from V and 3 bases from J; bases unmatched to any gene: 12. The CDR3 has 17 residues. CDR3 sequence (DNA): TGTGCCAGCAGCTCGTTTCGACAGGGGGCTTCCGGCTACGAGCAGTACTTC. Translation: CASSSFRQGASGYEQYF.